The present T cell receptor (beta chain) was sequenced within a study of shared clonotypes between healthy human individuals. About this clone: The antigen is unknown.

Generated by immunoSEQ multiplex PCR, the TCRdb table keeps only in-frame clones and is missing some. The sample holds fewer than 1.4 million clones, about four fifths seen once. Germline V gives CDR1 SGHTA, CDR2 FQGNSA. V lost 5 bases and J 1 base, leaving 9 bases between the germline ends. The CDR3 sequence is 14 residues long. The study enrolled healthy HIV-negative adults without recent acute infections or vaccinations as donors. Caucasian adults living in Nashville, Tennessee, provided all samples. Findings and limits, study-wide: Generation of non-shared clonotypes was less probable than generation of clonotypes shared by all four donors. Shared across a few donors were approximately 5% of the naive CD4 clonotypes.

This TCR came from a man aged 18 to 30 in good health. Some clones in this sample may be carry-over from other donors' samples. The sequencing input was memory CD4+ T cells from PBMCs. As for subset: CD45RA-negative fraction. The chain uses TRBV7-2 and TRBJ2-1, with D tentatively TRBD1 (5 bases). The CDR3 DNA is TGTGCCAGCAGCCCTACAGGTTCCTACAATGAGCAGTTCTTC. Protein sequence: CASSPTGSYNEQFF.